The 16 T cell receptor beta chains listed next were all sequenced from one sample in a study of blood T cells in healthy people across ages (dated by TCRdb to about 2015). The library was produced with 5' RACE. Sequencing used an Illumina HiSeq 2500. A second about 6 to 11 cycle PCR used a sample-barcoded 5' primer and a J-beta primer mix. TCRdb trimmed public reads at Q25 via fastp, called clones via MiXCR and kept in-frame beta chains. Merged by CDR3 protein, the rows form single entries marked with the most common genes and DNA. The sample records 1,500,000 or so distinct CDR3 sequences, about 45% of which are singletons. The leading ten clones occupy approximately 4.1% of the sample. The specimen was blood. These receptors were obtained from a woman aged 18-30 years in good health.

This clonotype has ten or more counts. This CDR3 reads CASSDSANYGYTF. CDR3 nucleotides: TGTGCCAGCAGTGACAGTGCTAACTATGGCTACACCTTC. The J gene is TRBJ1-2, the V gene TRBV25-1; no definite D call. The CDR3 totals 13 residues. Deletions cut 3 bases from V and 0 bases from J, with 5 bases between. Germline values: CDR1 MGHDK, CDR2 SYGVNS.

This chain links TRBV6-5 with TRBJ2-1; D possibly uses TRBD1 or TRBD2 (5 bases each). V was pared by 6 bases and J by 13 bases, with 22 bases between. CDR3 length: 14 residues. The germline gives CDR1 MNHEY, CDR2 SVGAGI. The CDR3 spells CASREPGRQETQFF. DNA of the CDR3: TGTGCCAGCAGGGAGCCGGGACGGCAAGAGACCCAGTTCTTC.

V gene TRBV27 combines with J gene TRBJ2-3; 7 nucleotides align to TRBD2. This CDR3 has 18 residues. V trimming: 7 bases; J trimming: 1 base; junction bases outside the gene matches: 17. Germline-derived CDR1 and CDR2 are MNHEY and SMNVEV (reference sequence). The CDR3 region has the DNA TGTGCCAGCAAGACGCCCTGGGGGGGGAGCTGGGGCACAGATACGCAGTATTTT. Amino acid sequence: CASKTPWGGSWGTDTQYF.

The rearrangement uses TRBV4-1 and TRBJ2-2; D possibly corresponds to TRBD1 (6 bases). CDR3 length: 16 residues. Germline V gene sequence: CDR1 MGHRA, CDR2 YSYEKL. Trimming cost V 2 bases and J 7 bases, with 17 bases left between them. CDR3 nucleotides: TGCGCCAGCAGCCAATTTAGACCAGGGGCTCACGGGGAGCTGTTTTTT. The encoded protein is CASSQFRPGAHGELFF.

This rearrangement joins TRBV27 to TRBJ1-2; tentative D call: TRBD1 (5 bases). V lost 0 bases and J 6 bases, leaving 17 bases between the germline ends. The CDR3 length is 16 residues. CDR1 MNHEY and CDR2 SMNVEV come from the germline V gene (reference sequence). CDR3 region: CASSLSPLGRVDGYTF. CDR3 coding DNA: TGTGCCAGCAGTTTATCTCCATTGGGCAGGGTCGATGGCTACACCTTC.

J is TRBJ2-5 and V is TRBV24-1; 7 bases fit TRBD2. The V and J ends lost 5 bases and 5 bases, in that order; junction bases with no gene match: 4. CDR1 and CDR2 from the germline V gene are KGHDR and SFDVKD. This CDR3 has 13 residues. The chain's CDR3 is CATSGGGGETQYF. The CDR3 DNA is TGTGCCACCAGTGGCGGGGGTGGGGAGACCCAGTACTTC.

The chain carries TRBV18 and TRBJ2-3; a possible D gene is TRBD2 (5 bases). Germline V gene sequence: CDR1 KGHSH, CDR2 LQKENI. V dropped 5 bases and J dropped 5 bases, with 11 bases sitting between them. This CDR3 comprises 13 residues. The CDR3 DNA sequence: TGTGCCAGCTCAACGGGTCGGGGAGATACGCAGTATTTT. Residues: CASSTGRGDTQYF.

The V call is TRBV20-1, the J call TRBJ1-6; no clear D gene. V lost 0 bases and J lost 9, with 9 bases in between. Germline loops: CDR1 DFQATT, CDR2 SNEGSKA (reference sequence). The CDR3 contains 13 residues. The CDR3 region is CSAREGTISPLHF. The CDR3, as DNA: TGCAGTGCTAGAGAGGGTACGATTTCACCCCTCCACTTT.

The genes are TRBV7-2 and TRBJ1-2, with D possibly TRBD1 on 5 matching bases. The V end was cut by 5 bases, the J end by 0 bases, with 16 bases between. This CDR3 is 16 amino acids long. Germline-derived CDR1 and CDR2 are SGHTA and FQGNSA. CDR3 nucleotides: TGTGCCAGCAGCCTCACGGGACGGAATGCTAACTATGGCTACACCTTC. It encodes CASSLTGRNANYGYTF.

A word on this clonotype: A junction end diverges from the germline sequence, so it may reflect a read error. The genes are TRBV7-2 and TRBJ2-5, with D hard to call. Germline CDR1 is SGHTA and CDR2 is FQGNSA. The CDR3 loop spans 16 amino acids. CDR3 in amino acids: CASNLAVGYSGETQYF. The CDR3 DNA follows: TGTGCCAGCAACTTAGCCGTAGGATATTCCGGAGAGACCCAGTACTTC.

Only a few counts were recorded for this clonotype. The chain joins TRBV29-1 to TRBJ2-3; 7 nucleotides match TRBD2. The V gene's germline CDR1 is SQVTM and CDR2 ANQGSEA. With 4 bases clipped from V and 4 bases from J, the junction kept 17 bases outside the gene matches. This CDR3 comprises 17 residues. This CDR3 is CSVGGLLAPKGADTQYF. The CDR3 DNA is TGCAGCGTTGGGGGGTTACTAGCGCCGAAGGGTGCAGATACGCAGTATTTT.

The chain uses TRBV7-2 and TRBJ2-5; D is tentatively TRBD1 or TRBD2 (7 bases each). V was pared by 2 bases and J by 4 bases, with 14 bases between. The CDR3 length is 15 residues. Germline CDR1 reads SGHTA; CDR2 reads FQGNSA. In DNA form, the CDR3 reads TGTGCCAGCAGCTTAAGAGGGGGCGGGGGAGAGACCCAGTACTTC. It yields the protein CASSLRGGGGETQYF.

This clonotype was counted between two and nine times. The rearrangement links TRBV28 to TRBJ2-7, with 9 bases lining up with TRBD1. The CDR3 extends over 15 amino acids. J lost 4 bases, V lost 5 bases, and 9 bases had no gene match. Germline V gene sequence: CDR1 MDHEN, CDR2 SYDVKM. Written as DNA, the CDR3 is TGTGCCAGCAGTCTCCGGGACAGGGATTGGTACGAGCAGTACTTC. This encodes CASSLRDRDWYEQYF.

This clonotype was observed a handful of times. The rearrangement links TRBV20-1 to TRBJ2-5; 8 positions match TRBD1. The last part of the DNA fits TRBJ2-7 better; the J call may be wrong. Germline CDR1 DFQATT, CDR2 SNEGSKA (reference sequence). The length of the CDR3 is 14 residues. This chain's CDR3 is CSARTGRQFGEQYF. For the CDR3, the DNA is TGCAGTGCTCGGACAGGGCGGCAGTTCGGCGAGCAGTACTTC.

CDR3 in DNA: TGTGCCAGCAGTAGGGCTAGCCTTTACACAGATACGCAGTATTTT. Amino acids: CASSRASLYTDTQYF. The chain carries TRBV25-1 and TRBJ2-3; D might be TRBD2 (5 bases). Trimming took 5 bases from V and 2 from J, leaving 14 bases between them. The CDR3 consists of 15 residues. Germline V gene sequence: CDR1 MGHDK, CDR2 SYGVNS.

The rearrangement joins TRBV11-2 to TRBJ1-2; 9 nucleotides line up with TRBD1. Germline V gives CDR1 SGHAT, CDR2 FQNNGV. The V segment lost 5 bases and the J segment 6 bases; nucleotides outside the gene matches: 10. This CDR3 is 15 amino acids long. CDR3 sequence reads: CASSPTQGAFDGYTF. The CDR3 DNA is TGTGCCAGCAGCCCCACACAGGGGGCGTTTGATGGCTACACCTTC.